This TCR beta chain was profiled in a study of T cells in Graves' hyperthyroidism and ophthalmopathy. As for this clonotype: Antigen: not known.

CDR1 is SQVTM, CDR2 ANQGSEA, per germline. The CDR3 length is 15 residues. Trimming took off 0 bases at V and 12 bases at J, with 24 bases between the two ends. Diagnosis relied on clinical symptoms, serum thyroxine and TRAb, thyroid ultrasound and orbital computed tomography. The study's findings and limits: Progression to ophthalmopathy was predicted a median of about six months early. Appearing also in blood were most of the thyroid clonotypes expanded above 0.001. The authors' 13 V-J model separated ophthalmopathy from stable hyperthyroidism.

It was RNA transcripts that yielded the amplified TCR beta CDR3 regions. The HTBI primer set served for first-round RT-PCR of the TCR CDR3. In TCRdb, the multiplex PCR reads were re-called with MiXCR into one record per CDR3 protein. The data contain approximately 510,000 distinct CDR3 sequences, 46% of them singletons. The V call is TRBV29-1, the J call TRBJ2-7; D perhaps matches TRBD2 (6 bases). Sequencing was done on a sample of peripheral blood or thyroid tissue (not recorded which). This receptor was identified in an adult woman with Graves' disease, either hyperthyroidism or ophthalmopathy (not recorded which). CDR3 nucleotide sequence: TGCAGCGTTGAAGAAGCAAGAAGAGGCGGGATTAGTCTGTACTTC. It translates to CSVEEARRGGISLYF.